This T cell receptor beta chain is drawn from a study of T cells after yellow fever vaccination. As for the study in general: The SMART-Seq v4 Ultra Low Input method served to prepare the low-cell-number fractions.

A note on this clonotype: Its antigen remains unidentified.

Regarding the study as a whole: Peaking faster, on day 5 versus 15, the secondary response was nonetheless weaker. Abundant clonotypes from the bulk population could have been carried over as contaminants into FACS-sorted repertoires. Clones from primary vaccination mostly reappeared after the booster (around 97% CD4, approximately 86% CD8).

Each CDR3 protein gets one entry after TCRdb re-called the 5' RACE reads with MiXCR. The repertoire holds fewer than 450,000 distinct CDR3 sequences, with roughly 4% as singletons. The specimen was PBMCs, collected 5 days after the yellow fever booster vaccination. The sequence derives from a man between 18 and 35 years old who received the YFV17D yellow fever vaccine.

The DNA for the CDR3 is TGTGCCAGCAGTGAATGGATCTCTGGAAACACCATATATTTT. Amino acids: CASSEWISGNTIYF. The chain has TRBV25-1 and TRBJ1-3; no reliable D call. The germline V and J ends were trimmed by 1 base and 0 bases, with 4 bases remaining between them. This CDR3 is 14 amino acids long. Looked up from germline, CDR1 is MGHDK and CDR2 is SYGVNS.